The clone carrying this T cell receptor beta chain has more than one count but fewer than ten. Its cognate antigen is unknown. The use of a sample-barcoded 5' primer and a J-beta primer mix characterized a second PCR of roughly 6 to 12 cycles. TCRdb re-analysed the 5' RACE reads in MiXCR, keeping a single row per CDR3 protein. The data hold 650,000 to 800,000 distinct CDR3 sequences, with approximately 44% observed a single time. This specimen belongs to a study of blood T cells in healthy people across ages. Study-wide findings and caveats: Observed TCR beta diversity showed a strong correlation with the percentage of naive T cells as measured by flow cytometry.

Germline V gene lookup returns CDR1 LGHDT and CDR2 YNNKEL (reference sequence). CDR3 length: 16 amino acids. V was cut by 5 bases and J by 0 bases, with 16 bases left in between. Material for sequencing was blood. The chain is built from TRBV3-1 and TRBJ1-2; tentatively, D is TRBD1 (5 bases). This receptor was taken from a man in his 60s in good health. The CDR3 region has the DNA TGTGCCAGCAGCTCTGAAGCAACAGGCCCTAACTATGGCTACACCTTC. This codes for CASSSEATGPNYGYTF.